This is a list of T cell receptor beta chains from one sample in a study of shared clonotypes between healthy human individuals. Generated by immunoSEQ multiplex PCR, the TCRdb table keeps only in-frame clones and is missing some. The sample lists about 730,000 clones; over 55% were seen once. What was sequenced was memory CD4+ T cells sorted from blood. These receptors originate from a woman aged 25 to 39 in good health. CDR3s include the opening cysteine and the closing phenylalanine or tryptophan. A D gene is named only where the DNA matches it firmly. Expanded clones are given a class, and other clones once, few, many or no size at all.

v_call	d_call	clone_size	j_call	cdr3_nt	cdr3_aa
TRBV5-1	.	once	TRBJ2-7	TGCGCCAGCAGCTTGGCGGGCGGGGAGCAGTACTTC	CASSLAGGEQYF
TRBV25-1	.	.	TRBJ1-1	TGTGCCAGCACCCCAAAGGTGGGGGGCGGGATGAACACTGAAGCTTTCTTT	CASTPKVGGGMNTEAFF
TRBV28	.	few	TRBJ1-5	TGTGCCAGCAGAAGACCGGGAGTAAGCAATCAGCCCCAGCATTTT	CASRRPGVSNQPQHF
TRBV5-8	.	once	TRBJ2-7	TGTGCCAGCAGCCCCGCAGAATCCTACGAGCAGTACTTC	CASSPAESYEQYF
TRBV7-9	TRBD2	.	TRBJ2-3	TGTGCCAGCAGGTCAGCGGGAGTCCCAGATACGCAGTATTTT	CASRSAGVPDTQYF
TRBV19	.	.	TRBJ1-1	TGTGCCAGTAGTGGGGCGAACACTGAAGCTTTCTTT	CASSGANTEAFF
TRBV15	.	many	TRBJ2-1	TGTGCCACCAGCAGAGTACCAGGAGGCGCGTACAATGAGCAGTTCTTC	CATSRVPGGAYNEQFF
TRBV10-1	TRBD1	.	TRBJ2-7	TGCGCCAGCAGTGAGTCCGGGACAGGGACCTACGAGCAGTACTTC	CASSESGTGTYEQYF
TRBV10-3	.	.	TRBJ1-1	TGTGCCATCAGTGAGTCGAGGGAGACTGAAGCTTTCTTT	CAISESRETEAFF
TRBV5-5	.	.	TRBJ2-7	TGTGCCAGCAGCTTGGGGCAGCTTTCCTACGAGCAGTACTTC	CASSLGQLSYEQYF
TRBV5-1	.	.	TRBJ2-7	TGCGCCAGCAGCTTGTGGGCAGGGACCAACGAGCAGTACTTC	CASSLWAGTNEQYF
TRBV7-7	.	.	TRBJ2-5	TGTGCCAGCAGCTTAGCGGGGGGCCAAGAGACCCAGTACTTC	CASSLAGGQETQYF
TRBV5-1	.	.	TRBJ1-2	TGCGCCAGCAGCTTGGCACTCTCGGGGCCCTATGGCTACACCTTC	CASSLALSGPYGYTF
TRBV30	.	few	TRBJ2-1	TGTGCCTGGAGTGTGCGGCGGAACAATGAGCAGTTCTTC	CAWSVRRNNEQFF
TRBV19	.	.	TRBJ1-1	TGTGCCAGTAGTCCTAACAGGGCGAACACTGAAGCTTTCTTT	CASSPNRANTEAFF